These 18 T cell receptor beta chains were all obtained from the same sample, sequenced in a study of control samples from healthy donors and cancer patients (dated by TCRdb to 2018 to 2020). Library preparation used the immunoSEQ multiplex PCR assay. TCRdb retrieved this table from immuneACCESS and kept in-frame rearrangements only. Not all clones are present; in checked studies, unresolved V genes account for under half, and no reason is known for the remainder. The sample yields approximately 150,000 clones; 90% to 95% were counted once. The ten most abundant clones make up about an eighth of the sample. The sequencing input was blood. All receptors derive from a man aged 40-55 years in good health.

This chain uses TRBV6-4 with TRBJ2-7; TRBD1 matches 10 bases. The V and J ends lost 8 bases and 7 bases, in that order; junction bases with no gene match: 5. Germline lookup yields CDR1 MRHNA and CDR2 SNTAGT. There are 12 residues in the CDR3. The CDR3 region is CASSDRGGEQYF. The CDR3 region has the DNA TGTGCCAGCTCGGACAGGGGGGGTGAGCAGTACTTC.

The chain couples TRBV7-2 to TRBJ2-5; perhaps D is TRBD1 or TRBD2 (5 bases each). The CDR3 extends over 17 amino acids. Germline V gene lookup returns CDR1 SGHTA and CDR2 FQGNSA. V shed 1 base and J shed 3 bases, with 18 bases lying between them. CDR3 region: CASSLGRGGRREETQYF. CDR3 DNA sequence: TGTGCCAGCAGCTTAGGAAGGGGCGGGCGACGTGAAGAGACCCAGTACTTC.

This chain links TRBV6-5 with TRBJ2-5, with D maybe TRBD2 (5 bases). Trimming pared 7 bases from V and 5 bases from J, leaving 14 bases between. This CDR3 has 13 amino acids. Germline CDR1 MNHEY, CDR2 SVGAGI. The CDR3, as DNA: TGTGCCAGCACTAAGAGGCGCGGGGAGACCCAGTACTTC. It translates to CASTKRRGETQYF.

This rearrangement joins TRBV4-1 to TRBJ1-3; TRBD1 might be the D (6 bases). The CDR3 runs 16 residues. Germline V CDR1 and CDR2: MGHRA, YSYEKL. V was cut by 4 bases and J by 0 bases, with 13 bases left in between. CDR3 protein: CASSRTGRLSGNTIYF. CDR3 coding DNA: TGCGCCAGCAGCCGAACAGGGCGTCTCTCTGGAAACACCATATATTTT.

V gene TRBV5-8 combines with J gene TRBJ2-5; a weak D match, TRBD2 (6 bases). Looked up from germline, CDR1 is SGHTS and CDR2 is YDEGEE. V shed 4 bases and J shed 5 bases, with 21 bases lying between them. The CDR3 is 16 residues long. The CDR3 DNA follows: TGTGCCAGCAGCGACGGAACGCGGGATCTCAAGGAGACCCAGTACTTC. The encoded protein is CASSDGTRDLKETQYF.

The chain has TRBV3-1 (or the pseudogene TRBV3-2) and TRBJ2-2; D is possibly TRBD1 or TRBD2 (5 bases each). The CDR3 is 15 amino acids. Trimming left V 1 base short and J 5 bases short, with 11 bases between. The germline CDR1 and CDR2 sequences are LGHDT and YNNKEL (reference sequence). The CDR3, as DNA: TGTGCCAGCAGCCAAGGGGGACCGACGACCGGGGAGCTGTTTTTT. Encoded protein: CASSQGGPTTGELFF.

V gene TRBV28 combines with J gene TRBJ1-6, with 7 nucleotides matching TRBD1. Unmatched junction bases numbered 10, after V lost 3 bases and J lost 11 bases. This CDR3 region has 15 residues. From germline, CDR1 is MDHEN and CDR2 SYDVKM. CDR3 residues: CASSFRPGGTAPLHF. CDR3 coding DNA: TGTGCCAGCAGTTTTCGGCCGGGGGGGACAGCACCCCTCCACTTT. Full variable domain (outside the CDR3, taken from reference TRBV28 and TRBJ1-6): DVKVTQSSRYLVKRTGEKVFLECVQDMDHENMFWYRQDPGLGLRLIYFSYDVKMKEKGDIPEGYSVSREKKERFSLILESASTNQTSMYLCASSFRPGGTAPLHFGNGTRLTVT.

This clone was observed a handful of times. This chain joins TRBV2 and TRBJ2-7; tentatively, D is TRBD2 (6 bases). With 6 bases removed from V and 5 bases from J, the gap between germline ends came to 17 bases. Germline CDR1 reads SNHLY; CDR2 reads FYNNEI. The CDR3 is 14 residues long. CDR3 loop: CASRSRDSGHEQYF. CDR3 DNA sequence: TGTGCCAGCAGATCCCGAGATAGCGGCCACGAGCAGTACTTC.

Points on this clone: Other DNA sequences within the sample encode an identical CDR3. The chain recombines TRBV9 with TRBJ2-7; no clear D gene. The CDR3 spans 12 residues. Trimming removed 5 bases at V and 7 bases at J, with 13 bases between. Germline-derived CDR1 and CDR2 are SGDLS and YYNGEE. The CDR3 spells CASSPDRGEQYF. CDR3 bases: TGTGCCAGCAGTCCTGATCGTGGGGAGCAGTACTTC.

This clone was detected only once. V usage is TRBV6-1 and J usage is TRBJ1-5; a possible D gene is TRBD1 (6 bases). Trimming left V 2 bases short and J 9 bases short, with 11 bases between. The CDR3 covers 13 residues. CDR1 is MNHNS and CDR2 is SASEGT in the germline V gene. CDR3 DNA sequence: TGTGCCAGCAGTGAATTGGTGGACAGGCCCCAGCATTTT. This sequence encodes CASSELVDRPQHF.

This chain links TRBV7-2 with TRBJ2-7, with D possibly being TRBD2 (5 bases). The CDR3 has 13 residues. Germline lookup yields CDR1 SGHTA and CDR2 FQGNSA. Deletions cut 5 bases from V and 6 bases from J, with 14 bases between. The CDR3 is CASSPSGLGEQYF. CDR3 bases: TGTGCCAGCAGCCCCTCGGGGTTGGGCGAGCAGTACTTC.

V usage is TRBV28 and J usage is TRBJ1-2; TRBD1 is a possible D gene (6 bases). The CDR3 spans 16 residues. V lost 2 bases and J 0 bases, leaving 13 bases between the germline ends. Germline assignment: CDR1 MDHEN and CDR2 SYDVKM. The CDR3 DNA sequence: TGTGCCAGCAGTTTAGGACAGTTAGAAGCTAACTATGGCTACACCTTC. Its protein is CASSLGQLEANYGYTF.

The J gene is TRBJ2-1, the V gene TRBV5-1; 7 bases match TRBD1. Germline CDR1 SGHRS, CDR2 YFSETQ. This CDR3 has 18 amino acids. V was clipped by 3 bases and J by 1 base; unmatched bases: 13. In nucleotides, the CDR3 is TGCGCCAGCAGCTGGTGGGACAGTGCCGACCCTTCCTACAATGAGCAGTTCTTC. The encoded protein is CASSWWDSADPSYNEQFF.

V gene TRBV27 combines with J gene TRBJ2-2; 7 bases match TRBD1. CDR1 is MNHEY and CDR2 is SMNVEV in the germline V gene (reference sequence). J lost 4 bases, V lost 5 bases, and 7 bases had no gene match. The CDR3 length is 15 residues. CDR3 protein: CASSPGQLSTGELFF. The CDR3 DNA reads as TGTGCCAGCAGTCCGGGACAGTTGAGCACCGGGGAGCTGTTTTTT.

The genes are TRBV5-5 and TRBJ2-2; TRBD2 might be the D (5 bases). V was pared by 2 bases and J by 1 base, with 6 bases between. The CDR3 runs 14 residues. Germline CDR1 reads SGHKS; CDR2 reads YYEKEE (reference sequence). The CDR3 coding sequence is TGTGCCAGCAGCTTAGGACTGAACACCGGGGAGCTGTTTTTT. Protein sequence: CASSLGLNTGELFF.

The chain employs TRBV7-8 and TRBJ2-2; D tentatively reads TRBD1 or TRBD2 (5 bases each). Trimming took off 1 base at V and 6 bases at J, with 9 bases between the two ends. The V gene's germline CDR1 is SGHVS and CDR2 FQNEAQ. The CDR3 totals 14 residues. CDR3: CASSLVSGPGELFF. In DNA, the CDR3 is TGTGCCAGCAGCTTAGTTTCGGGGCCCGGGGAGCTGTTTTTT.

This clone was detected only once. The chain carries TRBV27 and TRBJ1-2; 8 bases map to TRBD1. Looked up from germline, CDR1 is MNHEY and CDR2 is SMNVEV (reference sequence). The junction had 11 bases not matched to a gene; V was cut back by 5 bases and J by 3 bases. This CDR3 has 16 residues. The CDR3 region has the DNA TGTGCCAGCAGTCCCTCAGGGGGCGAATTTGACTATGGCTACACCTTC. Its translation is CASSPSGGEFDYGYTF.

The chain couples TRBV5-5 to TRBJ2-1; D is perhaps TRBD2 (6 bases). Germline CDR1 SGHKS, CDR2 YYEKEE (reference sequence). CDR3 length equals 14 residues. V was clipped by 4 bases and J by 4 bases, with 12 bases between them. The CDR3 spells CASSPGGLYNEQFF. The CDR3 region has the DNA TGTGCCAGCAGCCCCGGGGGACTGTACAATGAGCAGTTCTTC.